The 8 T cell receptor beta chains in this list originate from one sample, sequenced in a study of blood T cell repertoires in COVID-19. Clones were sequenced by immunoSEQ multiplex PCR, and TCRdb holds only the in-frame ones, with some missing. Among just over 150,000 clones listed, 75% to 90% were seen once. Sequencing was done on a sample of peripheral blood. These receptors all come from a woman in her thirties or forties with acute or convalescent COVID-19.

The chain employs TRBV2 and TRBJ2-2; possible D gene TRBD1, 6 bases. Looked up from germline, CDR1 is SNHLY and CDR2 is FYNNEI. Trimming pared 3 bases from V and 5 bases from J, leaving 13 bases between. The CDR3 consists of 15 residues. The CDR3 DNA follows: TGTGCCAGCAGTGAGTGGCAGGGGCAGACCGGGGAGCTGTTTTTT. This sequence encodes CASSEWQGQTGELFF.

The genes are TRBV6-5 and TRBJ2-2; tentative D call: TRBD1 (7 bases). The germline V gene has CDR1 MNHEY and CDR2 SVGAGI. Deletions cut 2 bases from V and 7 bases from J, with 17 bases between. This CDR3 contains 16 residues. CDR3 sequence (DNA): TGTGCCAGCAGTTACGGAGGGGGCGCCGGGAGCGGGGAGCTGTTTTTT. Residues: CASSYGGGAGSGELFF.

This chain links TRBV7-2 with TRBJ2-3, with 8 bases aligning to TRBD2. The CDR3 length is 16 residues. Trimming cost V 2 bases and J 0 bases; bases outside gene matches: 4. Germline lookup yields CDR1 SGHTA and CDR2 FQGNSA. Here the CDR3 DNA reads TGTGCCAGCAGCTTACGCCCGGGGGGGAGCACAGATACGCAGTATTTT. As protein: CASSLRPGGSTDTQYF. The full variable domain, its missing parts supplied by reference TRBV7-2 and TRBJ2-3, is GAGVSQSPSNKVTEKGKDVELRCDPISGHTALYWYRQSLGQGLEFLIYFQGNSAPDKSGLPSDRFSAERTGGSVSTLTIQRTQQEDSAVYLCASSLRPGGSTDTQYFGPGTRLTVL.

This chain connects TRBV24-1 to TRBJ1-1; D ambiguous. Germline CDR1 and CDR2: KGHDR and SFDVKD. Trimming stripped 3 bases from V and 8 bases from J, with 12 bases between. This CDR3 has 13 amino acids. The chain's CDR3 is CATSDENYSEAFF. The CDR3 bases are TGTGCCACCAGTGATGAAAATTACTCCGAAGCTTTCTTT.

The rearrangement uses TRBV3-1 (or the pseudogene TRBV3-2) and TRBJ2-7, with D possibly TRBD1 on 6 matching bases. The CDR3 is 13 amino acids. Trimming removed 6 bases from V and 4 bases from J, with 13 bases in between. Germline CDR1 LGHDT, CDR2 YNNKEL (reference sequence). As DNA, the CDR3 is TGTGCCAGCAGTAACAGGGCTCGGTACGAGCAGTACTTC. It translates to CASSNRARYEQYF.

V usage is TRBV9 and J usage is TRBJ2-1; TRBD1 matches at 9 bases. V lost 4 bases to trimming and J lost 0 bases; unmatched junction nucleotides: 5. The CDR3 has 16 residues. The germline V gene encodes CDR1 SGDLS and CDR2 YYNGEE. Here the CDR3 DNA reads TGTGCCAGCAGCCCACAGGGGGCTAGCTCCTACAATGAGCAGTTCTTC. Protein: CASSPQGASSYNEQFF.

This clone came up once. This chain joins TRBV6-6 and TRBJ1-2; D possibly corresponds to TRBD1 (5 bases). This CDR3 is built from 17 residues. Looked up from germline, CDR1 is MNHNY and CDR2 is SVGAGI (reference sequence). Trimming shortened V by 5 bases and J by 2 bases, and 21 bases separated the two germline ends. The CDR3 reads CASSPLQGGVGNYGYTF. CDR3 nucleotides: TGTGCCAGCAGTCCTCTTCAGGGAGGGGTTGGGAACTATGGCTACACCTTC.

J is TRBJ2-7 and V is TRBV28; 9 bases are shared with TRBD2. Germline loops: CDR1 MDHEN, CDR2 SYDVKM. CDR3 length: 15 residues. Trimming cost V 3 bases and J 5 bases; bases outside gene matches: 8. The CDR3 nucleotides are TGTGCCAGCAGTTTCCTAGGGACTAGCCCCCACGAGCAGTACTTC. Translating it yields CASSFLGTSPHEQYF.